Below, 21 T cell receptor beta chains from the same sample are listed, as sequenced in a study of blood T cells in healthy people across ages. The second PCR ran about 6 to 12 cycles with a sample-barcoded 5' primer and J-beta primers. TCRdb called the 5' RACE reads again in MiXCR, with one record for every CDR3 protein. The data show roughly 830,000 distinct CDR3 sequences, 62% seen once. The sequenced sample consisted of blood. These receptors were collected from a man aged 25-45 years in good health.

The chain recombines TRBV20-1 with TRBJ1-2; D gene uncertain. The CDR3 has 11 residues. V was shortened by 6 bases and J by 13 bases, with 18 bases between the two germline ends. Germline loops: CDR1 DFQATT, CDR2 SNEGSKA (reference sequence). The CDR3 is CSALLTGVGTF. The DNA of the CDR3 is TGCAGTGCCTTACTGACCGGTGTCGGCACCTTC.

The rearrangement uses TRBV27 and TRBJ2-1; 7 bases are a match to TRBD1. J was trimmed by 10 bases and V by 5 bases; bases with no gene match: 11. Per the germline V gene, CDR1 is MNHEY and CDR2 is SMNVEV (reference sequence). The CDR3 runs to 14 residues. The CDR3 DNA sequence: TGTGCCAGCAGTACCCACAGGGGAACCTACGAGCAGTTCTTC. As protein: CASSTHRGTYEQFF.

This chain uses TRBV10-3 with TRBJ2-1, with D perhaps TRBD1 or TRBD2 (5 bases each). The CDR3 runs to 15 residues. Germline lookup yields CDR1 ENHRY and CDR2 SYGVKD. V was shortened by 0 bases and J by 6 bases, with 12 bases between the two germline ends. CDR3 in DNA: TGTGCCATCAGTGAGTCGAGAACGGGGCCCAATGAGCAGTTCTTC. Its protein is CAISESRTGPNEQFF.

The chain joins TRBV9 to TRBJ2-4; D gene ambiguous. The J call may be faulty, since TRBJ2-5 better matches the DNA end. Germline assignment: CDR1 SGDLS and CDR2 YYNGEE. This CDR3 is 13 amino acids long. The CDR3 DNA reads TGTGCCAGCAGCGTCTCCAGTCAAGAGACCCAGTACTTC. The encoded protein is CASSVSSQETQYF.

The V and J genes are TRBV5-5 and TRBJ2-4; TRBD2 matches 10 bases. Germline CDR1 and CDR2: SGHKS and YYEKEE (reference sequence). Trimming at V came to 4 bases and at J to 13 bases, leaving 14 bases not matched to a gene. This CDR3 has 15 residues. DNA of the CDR3: TGTGCCAGCAGCGCACGACTAGCGGGCCGGCGGGAGCAGTACTTC. Protein sequence: CASSARLAGRREQYF.

Here the CDR3 reads CAIQETQYF. The CDR3 DNA reads as TGTGCCATACAAGAGACCCAGTACTTC. This chain uses TRBV2 with TRBJ2-5; D not resolved. There are 9 residues in the CDR3. V was shortened by 10 bases and J by 2 bases, with 2 bases between the two germline ends. Germline V CDR1 and CDR2: SNHLY, FYNNEI.

The chain is built from TRBV5-1 and TRBJ2-1, with TRBD2 matching 8 bases. V was clipped by 0 bases and J by 8 bases; unmatched bases: 7. The CDR3 is made up of 15 amino acids. Germline CDR1 and CDR2: SGHRS and YFSETQ. The CDR3 coding sequence is TGCGCCAGCAGCTTGGCCGTTAGCGGGGTGGATGAGCAGTTCTTC. Translation gives CASSLAVSGVDEQFF.

Here the CDR3 DNA reads TGCGCCAGCAGCCAAGATCCACCGGAAAGCTCCTACGAGCAGTACTTC. This encodes CASSQDPPESSYEQYF. The rearrangement joins TRBV4-1 to TRBJ2-7, with no clear D. CDR3 size: 16 residues. Germline CDR1 is MGHRA and CDR2 is YSYEKL. With 0 bases removed from V and 0 bases from J, the gap between germline ends came to 12 bases.

The chain couples TRBV5-5 to TRBJ1-1; D not certain. V was shortened by 0 bases and J by 1 base, with 10 bases between the two germline ends. Germline CDR1 and CDR2: SGHKS and YYEKEE (reference sequence). The CDR3 is 15 residues long. CDR3 sequence (DNA): TGTGCCAGCAGCTTGGTCGCAACGCCGAACACTGAAGCTTTCTTT. Translating gives CASSLVATPNTEAFF. The complete variable domain, with remaining parts taken from reference TRBV5-5 and TRBJ1-1, reads DAGVTQSPTHLIKTRGQQVTLRCSPISGHKSVSWYQQVLGQGPQFIFQYYEKEERGRGNFPDRFSARQFPNYSSELNVNALLLGDSALYLCASSLVATPNTEAFFGQGTRLTVV.

This clonotype was recorded a few times. The chain couples TRBV29-1 to TRBJ2-7; tentatively, D is TRBD2 (5 bases). The J call may be mistaken, given a closer DNA end match to TRBJ2-5. The CDR3 has 13 residues. CDR1 and CDR2 from the germline V gene are SQVTM and ANQGSEA. The CDR3 DNA sequence: TGCAGCGTTGAGACTACCAGAGACGCGACCCAGTACTTC. Protein sequence: CSVETTRDATQYF.

The chain employs TRBV20-1 and TRBJ2-5; D is perhaps TRBD1 or TRBD2 (5 bases each). Germline loops: CDR1 DFQATT, CDR2 SNEGSKA (reference sequence). The CDR3 is 12 residues long. V was pared by 3 bases and J by 5 bases, with 10 bases between. The CDR3 sequence: CSARTGAETQYF. CDR3 nucleotide sequence: TGCAGTGCTAGGACCGGGGCCGAGACCCAGTACTTC.

A few counts support this clonotype. The chain links TRBV7-2 to TRBJ2-7; no clear D. Germline V CDR1 and CDR2: SGHTA, FQGNSA. Trimming pared 2 bases from V and 0 bases from J, leaving 8 bases between. The CDR3 sequence is 14 residues long. CDR3 sequence: CASSLSPYSYEQYF. Here the CDR3 DNA reads TGTGCCAGCAGCTTATCCCCGTACTCCTACGAGCAGTACTTC.

This clonotype appeared a single time. This chain uses TRBV6-5 with TRBJ1-6; a weak D match, TRBD1 (5 bases). The CDR3 is made up of 13 amino acids. Trimming took off 2 bases at V and 9 bases at J, with 8 bases between the two ends. Germline V gives CDR1 MNHEY, CDR2 SVGAGI. CDR3 loop: CASSYRGGSPLHF. The CDR3 nucleotides read TGTGCCAGCAGTTACCGGGGGGGTTCACCCCTCCACTTT.

The gene calls are TRBV15 and TRBJ2-1; TRBD2 matches at 10 bases. V shed 4 bases, J shed 0 bases, and the junction held 3 bases outside the gene matches. CDR1 and CDR2 (germline): LNHNV, YYDKDF (reference sequence). The CDR3 extends over 16 amino acids. In DNA, the CDR3 is TGTGCCACCAGCACGGGACTAGCGTACTCCTACAATGAGCAGTTCTTC. Translated: CATSTGLAYSYNEQFF.

This chain connects TRBV5-4 to TRBJ2-7; D may be TRBD1 or TRBD2 (5 bases each). The CDR3 loop spans 12 amino acids. Trimming left V 3 bases short and J 6 bases short, with 10 bases between. CDR1 and CDR2 from the germline V gene are SGHNT and YYREEE (reference sequence). The CDR3 nucleotides are TGTGCCAGCAGCTCCCGGGGCTGCGAGCAGTACTTC. Translated: CASSSRGCEQYF.

The V and J genes are TRBV18 and TRBJ2-4; TRBD1 might be the D (6 bases). The CDR3 has 16 amino acids. Trimming pared 1 base from V and 1 base from J, leaving 11 bases between. The germline V gene encodes CDR1 KGHSH and CDR2 LQKENI. The CDR3 nucleotides are TGTGCCAGCTCACCACTGGGTGGACAGGCCAAAAACATTCAGTACTTC. Residues: CASSPLGGQAKNIQYF.

The table lists this clonotype with a count of one. The chain employs TRBV12-3 or TRBV12-4 and TRBJ2-4; 9 bases fit TRBD1. This CDR3 has 14 residues. After removal of 6 bases from V and 4 bases from J, the junction contained 4 bases not matched to a gene. CDR3 coding DNA: TGTGCCAGCAGCTGGGGGACAGGGAAAAACATTCAGTACTTC. Amino acids: CASSWGTGKNIQYF.

The chain is built from TRBV12-3 or TRBV12-4 and TRBJ2-3; possibly TRBD1 for D (5 bases). V was cut by 4 bases and J by 2 bases, with 10 bases left in between. The CDR3 spans 14 residues. CDR3 in amino acids: CASSSDRNTDTQYF. In nucleotides, the CDR3 is TGTGCCAGCAGTTCCGACAGAAACACAGATACGCAGTATTTT.

The V call is TRBV30, the J call TRBJ1-2, with 7 bases fitting TRBD1. This CDR3 is 14 amino acids long. V lost 1 base to trimming and J lost 10 bases; unmatched junction nucleotides: 12. Germline CDR1 reads GTSNPN; CDR2 reads SVGIG (reference sequence). CDR3 sequence reads: CAWSANRGAYSYTF. The CDR3 nucleotides are TGTGCCTGGAGTGCAAACAGGGGCGCGTATTCCTACACCTTC.

The J gene is TRBJ2-5, the V gene TRBV20-1; TRBD2 might be the D (6 bases). The V end was cut by 6 bases, the J end by 0 bases, with 26 bases between. CDR1 and CDR2 (germline): DFQATT, SNEGSKA (reference sequence). The CDR3 sequence is 18 residues long. CDR3 nucleotides: TGCAGTGCCCACCCTGTTCAAAGGAGCGGGCCGTACCAAGAGACCCAGTACTTC. Translation gives CSAHPVQRSGPYQETQYF.

This chain joins TRBV10-3 and TRBJ2-5; 10 bases are a match to TRBD2. With V trimmed by 2 bases and J by 2 bases, 5 bases remained unmatched. The CDR3 length is 16 residues. Germline CDR1 and CDR2: ENHRY and SYGVKD. CDR3 amino acids: CAISEEGLAVQETQYF. Written as DNA, the CDR3 is TGTGCCATCAGTGAGGAAGGACTAGCGGTACAAGAGACCCAGTACTTC.